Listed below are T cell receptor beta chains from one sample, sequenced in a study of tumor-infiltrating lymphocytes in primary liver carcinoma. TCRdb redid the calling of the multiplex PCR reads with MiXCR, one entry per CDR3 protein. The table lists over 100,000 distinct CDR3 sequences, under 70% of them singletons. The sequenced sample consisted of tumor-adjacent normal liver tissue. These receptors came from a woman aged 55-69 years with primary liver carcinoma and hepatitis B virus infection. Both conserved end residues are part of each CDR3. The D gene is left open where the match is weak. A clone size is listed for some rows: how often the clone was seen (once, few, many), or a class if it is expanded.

CDR3nt: TGCGCCAGCAGCCAAGATTTTACAGGGGGCATTCGGTACTTC
CDR3aa: CASSQDFTGGIRYF
d_gene: TRBD1
j_gene: TRBJ2-4
v_gene: TRBV4-2
abundance: .

CDR3nt: TGTGCCACCAGTGATCCCTACAGGGGTAATGAAGCTTTCTTT
CDR3aa: CATSDPYRGNEAFF
d_gene: TRBD1
j_gene: TRBJ1-1
v_gene: TRBV24-1
abundance: many

CDR3nt: TGTGCCGGCAGTCAGGGAGGGCAAGTGAATGAGCAGCTCTTC
CDR3aa: CAGSQGGQVNEQLF
d_gene: TRBD2
j_gene: TRBJ2-1
v_gene: TRBV28
abundance: .

CDR3nt: TGTGCCAGGAGTCCCAACACGAAGACCCAGTACTTC
CDR3aa: CARSPNTKTQYF
d_gene: .
j_gene: TRBJ2-5
v_gene: TRBV28
abundance: .

CDR3nt: TGTGCCATCAGTTGCGCCACCCCCCGAGAGACCCGGTACTTC
CDR3aa: CAISCATPRETRYF
d_gene: .
j_gene: TRBJ2-5
v_gene: TRBV6-2/TRBV6-3
abundance: .

CDR3nt: TGCGCCAGCAGCTCCCGGGGCAGCAGGTTCAGCACAGATACGCAGTATTTT
CDR3aa: CASSSRGSRFSTDTQYF
d_gene: .
j_gene: TRBJ2-3
v_gene: TRBV5-1
abundance: .

CDR3nt: TGCGCCAGCAGCTGGCACAGAGGGAGCGGGGAGCTGTTTTTT
CDR3aa: CASSWHRGSGELFF
d_gene: .
j_gene: TRBJ2-2
v_gene: TRBV11-2
abundance: .

CDR3nt: TGTGCCAGCTCATCGGGACTGGCCCAAGAGACCCAGTACTTC
CDR3aa: CASSSGLAQETQYF
d_gene: .
j_gene: TRBJ2-5
v_gene: TRBV18
abundance: .

CDR3nt: TGTGCCAGCAGTTCTGGTCACGATACGCAGTATTTT
CDR3aa: CASSSGHDTQYF
d_gene: .
j_gene: TRBJ2-3
v_gene: TRBV12-3/TRBV12-4
abundance: few

CDR3nt: TGTGCCAGCAGTCCGGGACTAACCCTTGACTATGAGCAGTTCTTC
CDR3aa: CASSPGLTLDYEQFF
d_gene: TRBD2
j_gene: TRBJ2-1
v_gene: TRBV11-2
abundance: .

CDR3nt: TGTGCCAGCAGCTCAACAGGGTCGGGCTTTGGCTACACCTTC
CDR3aa: CASSSTGSGFGYTF
d_gene: .
j_gene: TRBJ1-2
v_gene: TRBV11-2
abundance: .

CDR3nt: TGTGTCAGCAGCTTAGATAGGATTGGGGAGCTGGTTTTT
CDR3aa: CVSSLDRIGELVF
d_gene: .
j_gene: TRBJ2-2
v_gene: TRBV11-2
abundance: .

CDR3nt: TGTCCCAGCAGCTTAGGGGAGGGGCCCAATGAGAAGTTCTTC
CDR3aa: CPSSLGEGPNEKFF
d_gene: TRBD2
j_gene: TRBJ2-1
v_gene: TRBV11-2
abundance: .

CDR3nt: TGTGCCAGCACTCAGGGGGGTACGCAGTATTTT
CDR3aa: CASTQGGTQYF
d_gene: .
j_gene: TRBJ2-3
v_gene: TRBV2
abundance: many

CDR3nt: TGTGCCACCAGTGATTCGGCTAGCGGGAATTTTGGCACAGATACGCAGTATTTT
CDR3aa: CATSDSASGNFGTDTQYF
d_gene: TRBD2
j_gene: TRBJ2-3
v_gene: TRBV24-1
abundance: .

CDR3nt: TGCAGCGTTCATGCGGGAATGGGATCCGGGGAGTTGTTTTTT
CDR3aa: CSVHAGMGSGELFF
d_gene: .
j_gene: TRBJ2-2
v_gene: TRBV29-1
abundance: .

CDR3nt: TGCGCCAGCAGCCAGACGCCAGGGGCCTCTGGAAACACCATATATTTT
CDR3aa: CASSQTPGASGNTIYF
d_gene: .
j_gene: TRBJ1-3
v_gene: TRBV4-1
abundance: medium-sized

CDR3nt: TGTGCCAGCAGCATGACAGGGGCTCTCAGAGATACGCAGTATTTT
CDR3aa: CASSMTGALRDTQYF
d_gene: TRBD1
j_gene: TRBJ2-3
v_gene: TRBV5-5
abundance: once

CDR3nt: TGTGTCAGCAGCTTAGACCGGGCCCGGGCCACTGAAGTTTTCTTT
CDR3aa: CVSSLDRARATEVFF
d_gene: .
j_gene: TRBJ1-1
v_gene: TRBV11-3
abundance: .

CDR3nt: TGTGCTAGTGGTTTTGCCTCGGGAGCGGGTAATGAGCAGTTCTTC
CDR3aa: CASGFASGAGNEQFF
d_gene: .
j_gene: TRBJ2-1
v_gene: TRBV12-5
abundance: many

CDR3nt: TGTGCCAGCGGCGACGGACGCAACACGAACACCGGTGAGTTGTTTTTT
CDR3aa: CASGDGRNTNTGELFF
d_gene: .
j_gene: TRBJ2-2
v_gene: TRBV11-2
abundance: .

CDR3nt: TGTGCCTCCCCAGGACGTGCTAATGAAAAACTGTTTTTT
CDR3aa: CASPGRANEKLFF
d_gene: .
j_gene: TRBJ1-4
v_gene: TRBV30
abundance: few

CDR3nt: TGCAGCGTTGAGCGCCACCGCAACTATGGCTACACCTTC
CDR3aa: CSVERHRNYGYTF
d_gene: .
j_gene: TRBJ1-2
v_gene: TRBV29-1
abundance: many

CDR3nt: TGTGCCAGCAGATACACAAATACGCAATTTTTT
CDR3aa: CASRYTNTQFF
d_gene: .
j_gene: TRBJ2-3
v_gene: TRBV11-3
abundance: .

CDR3nt: TGTGCCAGCAGTTTAGATAGCCTAGCCATAGCCCATGAGCAATTCTTC
CDR3aa: CASSLDSLAIAHEQFF
d_gene: .
j_gene: TRBJ2-1
v_gene: TRBV12-3/TRBV12-4
abundance: .

CDR3nt: TGTGCCAGCAGTCCACCCGGGGCTAACACCGGGGAGCCGTTCTTT
CDR3aa: CASSPPGANTGEPFF
d_gene: .
j_gene: TRBJ2-2
v_gene: TRBV6-5
abundance: .

CDR3nt: TGTGCCAGCGGCACCAAAGTGGCGGGAGGTGCAGATACGCAGTATTTT
CDR3aa: CASGTKVAGGADTQYF
d_gene: TRBD2
j_gene: TRBJ2-3
v_gene: TRBV5-4
abundance: .

CDR3nt: TGTGTCAGCAGCTTAGACCTGAGAAGCGGTGAGCAGTTCTTC
CDR3aa: CVSSLDLRSGEQFF
d_gene: .
j_gene: TRBJ2-1
v_gene: TRBV7-9
abundance: once

CDR3nt: TGTGCCAGTAGCTTCCCCAGGAATGGCAGCGAGCAGTACTTC
CDR3aa: CASSFPRNGSEQYF
d_gene: .
j_gene: TRBJ2-7
v_gene: TRBV13
abundance: .

CDR3nt: TGTGCCAGCAGCTTAGCGCGGGTCGTGACTCCCGACCACCCTTACGAGCAGTACTTC
CDR3aa: CASSLARVVTPDHPYEQYF
d_gene: .
j_gene: TRBJ2-7
v_gene: TRBV7-9
abundance: many

CDR3nt: TGTGCCAGTAGTATCGCGGGAGCCTCTTACGAGCAGTACTTC
CDR3aa: CASSIAGASYEQYF
d_gene: TRBD2
j_gene: TRBJ2-7
v_gene: TRBV19
abundance: .

CDR3nt: TGTGCCAGCGTTGGTAGCGGGAGAGGAAGCTCCTACAATGAACAGTCCTTC
CDR3aa: CASVGSGRGSSYNEQSF
d_gene: TRBD2
j_gene: TRBJ2-1
v_gene: TRBV6-5
abundance: .

CDR3nt: TGTGCCAGCAGCACGGACAGGGGACGCGTAACATACTCTGGAAACACCTTATATTTT
CDR3aa: CASSTDRGRVTYSGNTLYF
d_gene: TRBD1
j_gene: TRBJ1-3
v_gene: TRBV11-3
abundance: .

CDR3nt: TGTGCCAGCAGCCCCCGGGACAGTAACAATGAGCAGTTCTTC
CDR3aa: CASSPRDSNNEQFF
d_gene: TRBD1
j_gene: TRBJ2-1
v_gene: TRBV7-9
abundance: many

CDR3nt: TGTGACAGCAGCCTGGGGCGTTTGAACACTGATGTTTTCTTC
CDR3aa: CDSSLGRLNTDVFF
d_gene: .
j_gene: TRBJ1-1
v_gene: TRBV6-1
abundance: .

CDR3nt: TGCGCCAGCAGCTTGGGGAACAGGGGGCTGGGGAACACTGAAGCTTTCTTT
CDR3aa: CASSLGNRGLGNTEAFF
d_gene: TRBD1
j_gene: TRBJ1-1
v_gene: TRBV5-1
abundance: few

CDR3nt: TGTGCCAGCAGCAAGGGGGGGGTTTTAAACACTGAAGTTTTCTTT
CDR3aa: CASSKGGVLNTEVFF
d_gene: .
j_gene: TRBJ1-1
v_gene: TRBV13
abundance: .

CDR3nt: TGTGCCAGCAGCCCGGGGTTAGGGGCCGCCAACAACTATGGCTACACCTTC
CDR3aa: CASSPGLGAANNYGYTF
d_gene: .
j_gene: TRBJ1-2
v_gene: TRBV7-8
abundance: few

CDR3nt: TGTGCCAACAGCGACGGACGCAAGACGAACACCGGTGAGCTGTTTTTT
CDR3aa: CANSDGRKTNTGELFF
d_gene: .
j_gene: TRBJ2-2
v_gene: TRBV11-2
abundance: .

CDR3nt: TGTGCTAACAGCTCCAGCGCTAGCGGGAGGGTGAATGAGCAGTTCTTC
CDR3aa: CANSSSASGRVNEQFF
d_gene: TRBD2
j_gene: TRBJ2-1
v_gene: TRBV7-8
abundance: .

CDR3nt: TGCGCCAGCAGCTGCTCCCGTGGTAGCGGGAGTGAGACCCAGTACTTC
CDR3aa: CASSCSRGSGSETQYF
d_gene: TRBD2
j_gene: TRBJ2-5
v_gene: TRBV11-2
abundance: .

CDR3nt: TGTAGCATTCAGGACAGCTACAATGAGCAGTTCTTC
CDR3aa: CSIQDSYNEQFF
d_gene: .
j_gene: TRBJ2-1
v_gene: TRBV29-1
abundance: .

CDR3nt: TGTGCCAGCAGTTTACAACAGGGAATGATGGAGACCCAGTACTTC
CDR3aa: CASSLQQGMMETQYF
d_gene: .
j_gene: TRBJ2-5
v_gene: TRBV28
abundance: .

CDR3nt: TGCGCCAGCAGCTTGGTAGGACTAGCGGGAGTCCCCTACAATGAGCAGTTCTTC
CDR3aa: CASSLVGLAGVPYNEQFF
d_gene: TRBD2
j_gene: TRBJ2-1
v_gene: TRBV5-1
abundance: many

CDR3nt: TGTGCCAGTAACCTCCTGGAGGACTCCACGGCCTACTTCGAGCAGTACTTC
CDR3aa: CASNLLEDSTAYFEQYF
d_gene: .
j_gene: TRBJ2-7
v_gene: TRBV2
abundance: .

CDR3nt: TGCGCCAGCAGACCTGACCTTGGCTCCTACAATGAGCAGTTCTTC
CDR3aa: CASRPDLGSYNEQFF
d_gene: .
j_gene: TRBJ2-1
v_gene: TRBV5-1
abundance: .

CDR3nt: TGTGCCAGCAGTTGCGGGACAGGCCAAGCGACTGAAGCTCTCTTT
CDR3aa: CASSCGTGQATEALF
d_gene: TRBD1
j_gene: TRBJ1-1
v_gene: TRBV6-6
abundance: .

CDR3nt: TGTGCCAGCAGTGGCATAGTGGGAGGGTCCACAGATACGCAGTATTTT
CDR3aa: CASSGIVGGSTDTQYF
d_gene: TRBD2
j_gene: TRBJ2-3
v_gene: TRBV6-4
abundance: .

CDR3nt: TGTGCCAGCAGGAATCCGGGGCTAGCTGAGCTCTACGAGCAGTACTTC
CDR3aa: CASRNPGLAELYEQYF
d_gene: .
j_gene: TRBJ2-7
v_gene: TRBV11-2
abundance: .

CDR3nt: TGTGTGAGCAGCCGCCGGAGGGCCTACCAAGAGACCCAATACTTC
CDR3aa: CVSSRRRAYQETQYF
d_gene: .
j_gene: TRBJ2-5
v_gene: TRBV5-6
abundance: .

CDR3nt: TGTGCCAGCTCACCACCGAGTAGGGCCGTAGAGACCCAGTACTTC
CDR3aa: CASSPPSRAVETQYF
d_gene: .
j_gene: TRBJ2-5
v_gene: TRBV18
abundance: once

CDR3nt: TGTGTCAGCGGACTAGGAGGATACGAGCAGTACTTC
CDR3aa: CVSGLGGYEQYF
d_gene: TRBD2
j_gene: TRBJ2-7
v_gene: TRBV28
abundance: .

CDR3nt: TGTGCCAGCAGTAACCAACCGGGACAGGGAGAATGGGTCCACGAACAATACTTC
CDR3aa: CASSNQPGQGEWVHEQYF
d_gene: TRBD1
j_gene: TRBJ2-7
v_gene: TRBV11-1
abundance: .

CDR3nt: TGCAGCGTTGGAGATTTGGCAGGTGAATACAAAGAGCAGTTCTTC
CDR3aa: CSVGDLAGEYKEQFF
d_gene: .
j_gene: TRBJ2-1
v_gene: TRBV29-1
abundance: .

CDR3nt: TGTGCCAGCAGTCCGAGACTACTAGCGGGAGGGTACAATGTGCAGTCCTTC
CDR3aa: CASSPRLLAGGYNVQSF
d_gene: TRBD2
j_gene: TRBJ2-1
v_gene: TRBV11-3
abundance: .

CDR3nt: TGCTGCGTTGAAGATCTGTTGCTGCAACAGTTCTTC
CDR3aa: CCVEDLLLQQFF
d_gene: .
j_gene: TRBJ2-1
v_gene: TRBV29-1
abundance: .

CDR3nt: TGTGCCAGCAGTCGACTATGTGTCTACCAGCAGTACTTC
CDR3aa: CASSRLCVYQQYF
d_gene: .
j_gene: TRBJ2-7
v_gene: TRBV6-2/TRBV6-3
abundance: .

CDR3nt: TGCGTCAGCAGTCGTGGCGGGAGTAGAGACGAGCGGTACTTC
CDR3aa: CVSSRGGSRDERYF
d_gene: TRBD2
j_gene: TRBJ2-7
v_gene: TRBV4-1
abundance: .

CDR3nt: TGCAGCGCCGAGGGGGGACTAGCGAGGAGAGTGTCCTACAATGAGCAATTCTTC
CDR3aa: CSAEGGLARRVSYNEQFF
d_gene: TRBD2
j_gene: TRBJ2-1
v_gene: TRBV29-1
abundance: .